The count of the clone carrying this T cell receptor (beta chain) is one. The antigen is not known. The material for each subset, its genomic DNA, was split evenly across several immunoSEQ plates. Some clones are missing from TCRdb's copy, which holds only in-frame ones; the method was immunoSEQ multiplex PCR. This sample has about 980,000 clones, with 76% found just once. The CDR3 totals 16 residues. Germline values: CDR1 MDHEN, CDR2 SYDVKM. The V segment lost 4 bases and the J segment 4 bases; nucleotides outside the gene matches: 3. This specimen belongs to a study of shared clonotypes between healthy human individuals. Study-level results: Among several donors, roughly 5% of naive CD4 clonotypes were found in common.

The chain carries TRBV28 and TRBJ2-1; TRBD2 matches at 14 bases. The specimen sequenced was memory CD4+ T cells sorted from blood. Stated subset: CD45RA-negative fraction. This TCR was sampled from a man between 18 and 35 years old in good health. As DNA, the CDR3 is TGTGCCAGCAGTTCTCGACTAGCGGGGGGGTACAATGAGCAGTTCTTC. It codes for CASSSRLAGGYNEQFF.